These T cell receptor beta chains were read from a single sample in a study of cytomegalovirus exposure and HLA in healthy donors. Profiled with immunoSEQ multiplex PCR; TCRdb holds only in-frame clones, not every one. The profile covers tens of thousands of clones, with roughly 70% appearing a single time and roughly 4.9% taken by the ten largest. Sequencing was done on a sample of PBMCs. The origin of the receptors is a man aged 55 to 70 in good health and CMV-seropositive. The CDR3 runs from the conserved cysteine through the conserved F or W.

j_call,v_call,cdr3_aa
TRBJ1-2,TRBV25-1,CASNDRQHYGYTF
TRBJ1-1,TRBV7-9,CASKTGDPNTEAFF
TRBJ2-5,TRBV5-6,CASSQLAGVETQYF
TRBJ2-3,TRBV5-4,CASSPGGGGTDAQYF
TRBJ2-1,TRBV2,CASSGTAGGPYNEQFF
TRBJ1-1,TRBV7-2,CASSLRQGGEAFF
TRBJ2-3,TRBV6-1,CASSAAGGFADTQYF
TRBJ2-1,TRBV9,CASSGAVADSYNEQFF
TRBJ1-2,TRBV4-3,CASSQEVPPGGATYGYTF
TRBJ2-1,TRBV11-1,CASSQMGLGFNEQFF
TRBJ2-7,TRBV6-6,CASSYGGQAYEQYF
TRBJ2-1,TRBV28,CASTNRLAADNEQFF
TRBJ2-5,TRBV10-3,CAISGSGSTPETQYF
TRBJ1-5,TRBV10-3,CAISADRGTNQPQHF
TRBJ1-3,TRBV5-1,CASSFDRAGNTIYF
TRBJ1-2,TRBV6-5,CASSYPGGPGYTF
TRBJ1-1,TRBV6-5,CASSPRGARTEAFF
TRBJ2-3,TRBV6-1,CASSEPDQVLTDTQYF
TRBJ2-5,TRBV5-1,CASSLSAGLHQETQYF
TRBJ1-1,TRBV5-1,CASSLGNTNTEAFF
TRBJ2-5,TRBV7-9,CASREALQETQYF
TRBJ2-1,TRBV27,CASSSTVYSYNEQFF
TRBJ1-2,TRBV9,CASSGTGTTYGYTF
TRBJ1-1,TRBV11-3,CASSLGQGNTEAFF
TRBJ1-1,TRBV20-1,CSAPRQSEAFF
TRBJ1-2,TRBV6-5,CASSYSTRAVGYTF
TRBJ1-2,TRBV10-2,CASDETGLANYGYTF
TRBJ1-2,TRBV5-4,CASSPQGGGYTF
TRBJ1-5,TRBV19,CASSIDLTGAPEGQHF
TRBJ2-3,TRBV11-3,CASSLGDFSTDTQYF
TRBJ2-1,TRBV9,CASSGGGTNEQFF
TRBJ2-7,TRBV7-9,CASSLGSGTGPGWEQYF
TRBJ2-2,TRBV2,CASSSGLPRGTGELFF
TRBJ2-7,TRBV5-1,CASSLATGISYEQYF
TRBJ2-3,TRBV10-1,CASSLLGPQGTQYF
TRBJ1-3,TRBV5-5,CASSPVPGQGGTIGNTIYF
TRBJ1-2,TRBV5-1,CASSLAGESAGYTF
TRBJ2-3,TRBV5-1,CASSLGVGPATDTQYF
TRBJ2-5,TRBV7-2,CASRTGGHQETQYF
TRBJ2-3,TRBV5-1,CASSLGLAGGDTQYF
TRBJ1-1,TRBV30,CAWSRPGSNTEAFF